The clone carrying this T cell receptor beta chain was picked up many times. Unique molecular identifiers were used in preparing the TCRbeta library. MiXCR, applied by TCRdb to the PCR reads, yields one record per CDR3 protein. The sample contains hundreds of thousands of distinct CDR3 sequences, 9.9% of which appear only once. The sample belongs to a study of T-cell reconstitution after alpha-beta-depleted transplantation in children. Unmatched junction bases numbered 7, after V lost 6 bases and J lost 6 bases. This CDR3 region has 13 residues. This sequence joins TRBV12-3 or TRBV12-4 and TRBJ2-5; 7 positions match TRBD2. The specimen was PBMCs from the stem cell graft donor, collected from the stem cell graft. The TCR originated in a human donor who donated a stem cell graft to a child with SCID. In DNA form, the CDR3 reads TGTGCCAGCAGCTCCGGGACTATAAAGACCCAGTACTTC. It encodes CASSSGTIKTQYF.